This entry is about one TCR beta chain. These data originate in a study of CD8 T cells in Susac syndrome. Isolation of CD8+ and CD4+ T cells was performed negatively, whereas enrichment of TEMRA cells was done by FACS. The RNA input was 0.5 to 1 ug, and it was reverse transcribed with random hexamers. It was immunoSEQ multiplex PCR that amplified TCR beta CDR3 across 54 Vbeta and 13 Jbeta. MiXCR, run by TCRdb on the immunoSEQ multiplex PCR reads, gives a single entry per CDR3 protein. The sample contains some 63,000 distinct CDR3 sequences, 94% of which appear only once. V was pared by 3 bases and J by 6 bases, with 15 bases between. CDR1 LNHDA and CDR2 SQIVND come from the germline V gene (reference sequence). This CDR3 spans 15 amino acids.

This sequence was found in a human donor with multiple sclerosis. The source material was CD8+ T cells from PBMCs. The chain has TRBV19 and TRBJ2-1; D possibly corresponds to TRBD2 (6 bases). For the CDR3, the DNA is TGTGCCAGTAGTATTGGAGCGGGCGAGCCCAATGAGCAGTTCTTC. This codes for CASSIGAGEPNEQFF.